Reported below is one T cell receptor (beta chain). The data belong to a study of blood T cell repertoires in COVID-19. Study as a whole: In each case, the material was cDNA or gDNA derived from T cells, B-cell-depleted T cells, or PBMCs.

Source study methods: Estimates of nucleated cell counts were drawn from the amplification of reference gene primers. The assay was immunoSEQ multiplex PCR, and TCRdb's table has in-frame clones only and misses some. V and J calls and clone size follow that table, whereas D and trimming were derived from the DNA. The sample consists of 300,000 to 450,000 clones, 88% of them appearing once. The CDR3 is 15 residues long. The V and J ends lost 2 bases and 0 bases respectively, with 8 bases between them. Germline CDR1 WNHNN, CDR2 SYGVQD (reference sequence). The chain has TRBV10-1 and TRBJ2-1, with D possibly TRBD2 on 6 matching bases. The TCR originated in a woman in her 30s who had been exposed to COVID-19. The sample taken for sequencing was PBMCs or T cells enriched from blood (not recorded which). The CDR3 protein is CASSELGGSYNEQFF. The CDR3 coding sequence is TGCGCCAGCAGTGAGCTGGGGGGCTCCTACAATGAGCAGTTCTTC.